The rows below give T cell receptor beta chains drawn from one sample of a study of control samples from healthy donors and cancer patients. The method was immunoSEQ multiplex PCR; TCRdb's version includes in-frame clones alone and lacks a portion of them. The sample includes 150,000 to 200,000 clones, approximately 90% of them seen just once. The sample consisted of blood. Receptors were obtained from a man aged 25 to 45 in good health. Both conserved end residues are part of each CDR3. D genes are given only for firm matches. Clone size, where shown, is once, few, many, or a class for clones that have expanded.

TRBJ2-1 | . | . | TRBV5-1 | CASRGGPTGRGFF | TGCGCCAGCAGGGGGGGGCCGACAGGCCGGGGGTTCTTC
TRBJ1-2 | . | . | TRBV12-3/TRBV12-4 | CASSLGQDSTF | TGTGCCAGCAGTTTAGGACAGGACAGCACCTTC
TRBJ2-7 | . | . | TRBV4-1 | CASSSPGGSREQYF | TGCGCCAGCAGCTCTCCCGGGGGATCGAGGGAACAGTACTTC
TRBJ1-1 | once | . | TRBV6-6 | CASRPGAGYEAFF | TGTGCCAGCAGACCCGGGGCAGGCTATGAAGCTTTCTTT
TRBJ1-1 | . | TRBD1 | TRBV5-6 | CASSRLPGTGMNTEAFF | TGTGCCAGCAGCCGACTCCCAGGGACAGGTATGAACACTGAAGCTTTCTTT
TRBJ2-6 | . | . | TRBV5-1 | CASSLSTSSGANVLTF | TGCGCCAGCAGCTTGTCCACCAGCTCTGGGGCCAACGTCCTGACTTTC
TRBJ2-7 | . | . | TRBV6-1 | CASSEPLGGVAYEQYF | TGTGCCAGCAGTGAACCCCTAGGCGGGGTGGCCTACGAGCAGTACTTC
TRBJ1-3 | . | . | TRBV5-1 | CASSLESVGNTIYF | TGCGCCAGCAGCTTGGAATCCGTTGGAAACACCATATATTTT
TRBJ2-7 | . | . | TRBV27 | CASSFGWRGRVGEQYF | TGTGCCAGCAGTTTTGGATGGCGGGGAAGGGTGGGCGAGCAGTACTTC
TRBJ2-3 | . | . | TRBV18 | CASSPLPGRTDTQYF | TGTGCCAGCTCACCACTTCCGGGACGCACAGATACGCAGTATTTT
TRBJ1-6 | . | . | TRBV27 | CASSFGGANSPLHF | TGTGCCAGCAGTTTCGGCGGCGCCAATTCACCCCTCCACTTT